This T cell receptor beta chain derives from a study of blood T cell repertoires in COVID-19. As for the study in general: The origin of the acute and convalescent COVID-19 samples was the United States, Italy and Spain. From T cells, B-cell-depleted T cells, or PBMCs came the material, which was cDNA or gDNA.

In its sample, this clone was seen a few times. As originally analysed: Reference gene primer amplification gave estimated nucleated cell counts. Some clones are missing from TCRdb's copy, which holds only in-frame ones; the method was immunoSEQ multiplex PCR. The V and J calls and the clone size are those of that table, but D and trimming were determined from the DNA. The sample has about 50,000 clones; 76% are singletons. There are 13 residues in the CDR3. V lost 2 bases to trimming and J lost 4 bases, with 10 bases between them. CDR1 and CDR2 from the germline V gene are SGHDT and YYEEEE. This chain joins TRBV5-6 and TRBJ2-7; possible D gene TRBD1, 5 bases. Sequencing used peripheral blood. The receptor was isolated from a man between 50 and 59 years old with active or convalescent COVID-19. In DNA, the CDR3 is TGTGCCAGCAGCTTATCAGGGCATTACGAGCAGTACTTC. This gives the protein CASSLSGHYEQYF.